In its sample, the clone carrying this T cell receptor (beta chain) was seen many times. Its antigen is unidentified. MiXCR, applied by TCRdb to the RACE reads, yields one record per CDR3 protein. This table has around 300,000 distinct CDR3 sequences, just under 8% appearing once. Described time point: pre-sensitization, week 0. Treatment defined: therapeutic diphenylcyclopropenone sensitization with weekly scalp DPC. This sample was taken from a study of human T cells and chemical hapten exposure. Study results and caveats: Expanded TCRs clustered into significantly more large CDR3 similarity groups than controls, the analysis revealed.

The germline V gene has CDR1 LGHNA and CDR2 YSLEER. The germline V and J ends were trimmed by 1 base and 6 bases, with 13 bases remaining between them. The CDR3 runs to 15 residues. Sequencing was performed on whole blood, taken in connection with sensitization to the hapten diphenylcyclopropenone (DPC). The rearrangement joins TRBV4-3 to TRBJ1-3, with no clear D. The receptor was derived from a man aged 18 to 29 with alopecia areata. Some clones in this sample may be carry-over from other donors' samples. For the CDR3, the DNA is TGCGCCAGCAGCCAAGTTGGTCTCGTGGAAAACACCATATATTTT. Translating it yields CASSQVGLVENTIYF.